One and the same sample provided the 2 T cell receptor beta chains below, sequenced in a study of PD-1 blockade in classical Hodgkin lymphoma. Patients all relapsed after autologous stem cell transplantation, and there was variation in brentuximab vedotin exposure. This table comes from immunoSEQ multiplex PCR, and its TCRdb copy is limited to in-frame clones, with some not included. The sample has 25,000 to 35,000 clones, 70% seen once. The input for sequencing was peripheral blood mononuclear cells (PBMCs), taken before the second cycle of nivolumab. The receptors were gathered from a human donor with classical Hodgkin lymphoma.

The chain couples TRBV18 to TRBJ1-1; no firm D call. Germline CDR1 reads KGHSH; CDR2 reads LQKENI. The CDR3 runs 13 residues. Deletions cut 2 bases from V and 7 bases from J, with 11 bases between. This CDR3 reads CASSPGLGNEAFF. The CDR3 nucleotides are TGTGCCAGCTCACCAGGGCTTGGGAATGAAGCTTTCTTT.

The CDR3 nucleotides read TGCGCCAGCAGCCAAAATGGGGGACAGGGAGTTGGTTCACCCCTCCACTTT. This gives the protein CASSQNGGQGVGSPLHF. The chain joins TRBV4-3 to TRBJ1-6; 9 bases align to TRBD1. Looked up from germline, CDR1 is LGHNA and CDR2 is YSLEER. Trimming removed 2 bases from V and 9 bases from J; junction bases left unmatched: 11. The CDR3 sequence is 17 residues long.